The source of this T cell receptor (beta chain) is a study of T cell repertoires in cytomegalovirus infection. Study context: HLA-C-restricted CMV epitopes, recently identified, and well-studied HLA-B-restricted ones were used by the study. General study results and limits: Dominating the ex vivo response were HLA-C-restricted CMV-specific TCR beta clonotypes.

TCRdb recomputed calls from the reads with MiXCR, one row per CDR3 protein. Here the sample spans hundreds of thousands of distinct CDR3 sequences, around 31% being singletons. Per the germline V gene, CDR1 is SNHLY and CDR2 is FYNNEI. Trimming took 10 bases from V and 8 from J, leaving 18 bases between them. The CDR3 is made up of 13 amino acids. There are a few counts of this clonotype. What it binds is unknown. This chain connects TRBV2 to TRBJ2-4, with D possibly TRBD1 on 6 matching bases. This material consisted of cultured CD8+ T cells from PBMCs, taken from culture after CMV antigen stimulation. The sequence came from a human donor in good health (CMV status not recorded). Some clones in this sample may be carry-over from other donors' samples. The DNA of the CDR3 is TGTGCCATAAGCATGAGGGGGAAGGACATTCAGTACTTC. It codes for CAISMRGKDIQYF.